A selection of T cell receptor beta chains follows, all from one sample in a study of shared clonotypes between healthy human individuals. Method: immunoSEQ multiplex PCR; TCRdb's copy keeps in-frame clones and lacks some. The repertoire holds a few hundred thousand clones, about 97% seen once, with about 0.06% in the top ten. The sample comprised naive CD4+ T cells sorted from blood. Source of these receptors: a woman in her 30s in good health. CDR3s include the opening cysteine and the closing phenylalanine or tryptophan. A D gene is named only where the DNA matches it firmly.

NA	TRBJ2-7	TRBV28	CAIHSASGYEQYF	TGTGCCATCCATTCGGCTTCTGGCTACGAGCAGTACTTC
NA	TRBJ2-2	TRBV14	CASSLRPNTGELFF	TGTGCCAGCAGCCTTAGACCGAACACCGGGGAGCTGTTTTTT
NA	TRBJ2-3	TRBV5-1	CASRASTDRLTDTQYF	TGCGCCAGCAGAGCCTCCACGGACAGACTCACAGATACGCAGTATTTT
NA	TRBJ1-4	TRBV4-2	CASSQPRGQGNEKLFF	TGTGCCAGCAGCCAGCCGAGGGGCCAGGGGAATGAAAAACTGTTTTTT
NA	TRBJ2-1	TRBV2	CASSVSTNEQFF	TGTGCCAGCAGTGTTTCTACCAATGAGCAGTTCTTC
NA	TRBJ1-4	TRBV4-1	CASSQVGGLREKLFF	TGCGCCAGCAGCCAAGTGGGGGGATTAAGAGAAAAACTGTTTTTT
TRBD2	TRBJ2-1	TRBV5-1	CASSLAPSGGDAEQFF	TGCGCCAGCAGCTTGGCCCCTAGCGGGGGAGACGCTGAGCAGTTCTTC
NA	TRBJ2-7	TRBV9	CASSVGPVSYEQYF	TGTGCCAGCAGCGTAGGTCCAGTCTCCTACGAGCAGTACTTC
NA	TRBJ2-3	TRBV29-1	CSVEELAAPDTQYF	TGCAGCGTTGAAGAACTCGCGGCCCCAGATACGCAGTATTTT
NA	TRBJ2-3	TRBV6-5	CASSYSVRGENTQYF	TGTGCCAGCAGTTACTCCGTTCGCGGGGAAAATACGCAGTATTTT
TRBD1	TRBJ1-2	TRBV28	CASSPHTGVTVGYTF	TGTGCCAGCAGCCCTCACACAGGGGTCACGGTTGGCTACACCTTC
NA	TRBJ1-1	TRBV6-4	CASSYRLGTEAFF	TGTGCCAGCAGTTACAGGCTGGGCACTGAAGCTTTCTTT
TRBD1	TRBJ1-1	TRBV2	CATQDREAFF	TGTGCCACCCAGGACAGGGAAGCTTTCTTT
NA	TRBJ2-6	TRBV10-3	CAIWDRPLEGANVLTF	TGTGCCATATGGGACCGGCCCCTCGAGGGGGCCAACGTCCTGACTTTC
TRBD2	TRBJ2-5	TRBV7-9	CASSLGAGVPGETQYF	TGTGCCAGCAGCTTAGGAGCGGGAGTCCCAGGCGAGACCCAGTACTTC